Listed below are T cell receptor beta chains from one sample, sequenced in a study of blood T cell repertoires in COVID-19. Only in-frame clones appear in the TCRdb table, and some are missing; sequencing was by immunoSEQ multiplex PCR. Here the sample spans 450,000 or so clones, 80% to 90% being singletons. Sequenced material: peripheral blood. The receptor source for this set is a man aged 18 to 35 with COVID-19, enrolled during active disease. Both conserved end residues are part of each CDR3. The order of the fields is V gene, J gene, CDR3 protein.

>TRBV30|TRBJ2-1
CAWRATGTSGSWNEQFF
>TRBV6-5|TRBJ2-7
CASHGTGKTYEQYF
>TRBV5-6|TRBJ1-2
CASSSPGQGVNYGYTF
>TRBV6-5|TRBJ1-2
CASSLGQAGYGYTF
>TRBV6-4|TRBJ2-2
CASSAGNTGELFF
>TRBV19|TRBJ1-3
CASSIGRTGNTIYF
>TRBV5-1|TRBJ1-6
CASSLGPNSPLHF
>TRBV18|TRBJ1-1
CASSPGQGTNTEAFF
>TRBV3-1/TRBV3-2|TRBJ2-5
CASSPFFGETQYF
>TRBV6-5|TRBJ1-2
CASSSYYGYTF
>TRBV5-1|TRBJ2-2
CASSPEWSLIGTGELFF
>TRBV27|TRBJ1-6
CASSNDRGNSPLHF
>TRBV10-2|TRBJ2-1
CASSEQGAEQFF
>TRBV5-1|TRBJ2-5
CASSTRLDQETQYF
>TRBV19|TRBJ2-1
CASSIQRGYEQFF
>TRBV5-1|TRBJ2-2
CASSSPGQGVDGELFF
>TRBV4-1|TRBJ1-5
CASSEASMAGAGSQPQHF
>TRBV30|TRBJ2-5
CAWLGTAQETQYF
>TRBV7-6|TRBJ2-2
CASSPPLKGAYTGELFF
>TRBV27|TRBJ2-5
CASRETGLQETQYF
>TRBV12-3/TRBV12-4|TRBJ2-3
CASGTGVTDTQYF
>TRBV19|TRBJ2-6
CATSDRATGANVLTF
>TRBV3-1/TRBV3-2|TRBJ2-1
CASSFTSGGVNEQFF
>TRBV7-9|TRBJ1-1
CASSKGQGRDAEAFF
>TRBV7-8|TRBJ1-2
CASSLAGQEHYGYTF
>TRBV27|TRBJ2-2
CASSLSAGANTGELFF
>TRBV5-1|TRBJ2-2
CASSWQGPGELFF
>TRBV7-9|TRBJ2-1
CASSRTSGRANEQFF
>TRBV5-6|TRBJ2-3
CASSLGGTSNTQYF
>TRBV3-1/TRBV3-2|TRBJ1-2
CASSLQGNYGYTF
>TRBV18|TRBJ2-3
CASSPQRGGLTDTQYF
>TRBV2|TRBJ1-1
CASSGQAGNTEAFF
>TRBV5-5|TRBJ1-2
CASSSLQGGGYTF
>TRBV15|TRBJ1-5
CATAQGDGNQPQHF
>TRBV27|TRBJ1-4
CASSPRQAPNEKLFF
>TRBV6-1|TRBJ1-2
CASSERGPHTF
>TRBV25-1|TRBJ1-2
CASSDPRTRTSYTF
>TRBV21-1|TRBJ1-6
CASSPRQGSESSYNSPLHF
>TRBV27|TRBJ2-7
CASSSPSGGSYEQYF
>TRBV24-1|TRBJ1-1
CATSVGGTDEAFF
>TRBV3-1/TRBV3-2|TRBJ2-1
CASSQEPAGGRNEQFF
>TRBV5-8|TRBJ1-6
CASSIHRAGQTALHF
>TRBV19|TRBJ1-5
CASTSFDSPNQPQHF
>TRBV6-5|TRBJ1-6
CASSQFRGVGSPLHF
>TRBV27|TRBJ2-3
CASSLSASTDTQYF
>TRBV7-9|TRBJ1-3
CASSVEINPLDIPGNTIYF
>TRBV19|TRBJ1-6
CASGTGTVNSPLHF
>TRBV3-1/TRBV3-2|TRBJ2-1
CASSHLTYNEQFF
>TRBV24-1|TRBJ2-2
CATSDRNTGELFF
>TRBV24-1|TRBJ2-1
CATSELAGGPSNEQFF
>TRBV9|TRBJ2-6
CASSAPLGANVLTF
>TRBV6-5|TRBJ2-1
CATSGSGGVYNEQFF
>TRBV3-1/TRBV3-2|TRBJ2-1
CASSQSLNEQFF
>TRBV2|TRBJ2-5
CASIRARDRGGGTQYF